The 5 T cell receptor beta chains below all came from one sample that was sequenced in a study of shared clonotypes between healthy human individuals. The assay was immunoSEQ multiplex PCR, and TCRdb's table has in-frame clones only and misses some. The table includes hundreds of thousands of clones, about 85% detected once. The sequenced sample consisted of PBMCs. These receptors all stem from a woman in her forties in good health. Some clones in this sample may be carry-over from other donors' samples.

The chain carries TRBV5-4 and TRBJ2-5, with TRBD2 matching 11 bases. The CDR3 is 17 residues long. CDR1 is SGHNT and CDR2 is YYREEE in the germline V gene (reference sequence). V trimming: 4 bases; J trimming: 2 bases; junction bases outside the gene matches: 10. The CDR3 reads CASSPEGLAGVQETQYF. CDR3 coding DNA: TGTGCCAGCAGCCCCGAAGGACTAGCGGGCGTTCAAGAGACCCAGTACTTC.

The V and J genes are TRBV7-9 and TRBJ2-2; no firm D call. The CDR3 runs to 15 residues. V was pared by 3 bases and J by 2 bases, with 10 bases between. Per germline, CDR1 SEHNR and CDR2 FQNEAQ (reference sequence). CDR3 bases: TGTGCCAGCAGCTTTATCTGGGTCAACACCGGGGAGCTGTTTTTT. Encoded protein: CASSFIWVNTGELFF.

The chain links TRBV27 to TRBJ2-7; D might be TRBD2 (5 bases). Germline values: CDR1 MNHEY, CDR2 SMNVEV (reference sequence). The CDR3 consists of 12 residues. V was pared by 3 bases and J by 7 bases, with 10 bases between. CDR3 nucleotides: TGTGCCAGCAGTTTTGAGGGAGTTGAGCAGTACTTC. This gives the protein CASSFEGVEQYF.

This chain uses TRBV5-1 with TRBJ2-4; unclear D gene. Trimming removed 0 bases from V and 7 bases from J, with 17 bases in between. The germline V gene has CDR1 SGHRS and CDR2 YFSETQ. The CDR3 has 16 residues. In DNA, the CDR3 is TGCGCCAGCAGCTTGGAAGTGGCGCCCGGTCTGAACATTCAGTACTTC. Protein: CASSLEVAPGLNIQYF. The full variable domain, with the rest looked up from reference TRBV5-1 and TRBJ2-4, is KAGVTQTPRYLIKTRGQQVTLSCSPISGHRSVSWYQQTPGQGLQFLFEYFSETQRNKGNFPGRFSGRQFSNSRSEMNVSTLELGDSALYLCASSLEVAPGLNIQYFGAGTRLSVL.

The chain joins TRBV16 to TRBJ2-2, with D unclear. The CDR3 runs to 15 residues. Trimming shortened V by 3 bases and J by 2 bases, and 10 bases separated the two germline ends. Germline V gene sequence: CDR1 KGHSY, CDR2 FQNENV. CDR3 amino acids: CASSHSGGNTGELFF. The CDR3 DNA sequence: TGTGCCAGCAGCCATTCTGGCGGTAACACCGGGGAGCTGTTTTTT.